The 6 T cell receptor beta chains in this list originate from one sample, sequenced in a study of T cells in Graves' hyperthyroidism and ophthalmopathy. TCR beta CDR3 regions were amplified from RNA. HTBI primers were employed in a first-round RT-PCR of the TCR CDR3. In TCRdb, the multiplex PCR reads were re-called with MiXCR into one record per CDR3 protein. This sample has about 770,000 distinct CDR3 sequences, with roughly a sixth found just once. The sequenced sample consisted of blood. The receptor source for this set is a woman between 50 and 59 years old with Graves' hyperthyroidism that later progressed to Graves' ophthalmopathy.

The table lists this clonotype with many counts. The CDR3 bases are TGTGCCAGCAGTCATCAAGCGAACACTGAAGCTTTCTTT. It translates to CASSHQANTEAFF. The chain is built from TRBV27 and TRBJ1-1, with D hard to call. This CDR3 is 13 amino acids long. V gave up 5 bases and J gave up 1 base, with 8 bases separating them. Germline V gives CDR1 MNHEY, CDR2 SMNVEV (reference sequence).

There are many counts of this clonotype. The CDR3 loop reads CSARGDRTDTQYF. CDR3 bases: TGCAGTGCTAGGGGGGACCGCACAGATACGCAGTATTTT. V gene TRBV20-1 combines with J gene TRBJ2-3; perhaps D is TRBD1 or TRBD2 (5 bases each). Germline V lookup: CDR1 DFQATT, CDR2 SNEGSKA (reference sequence). Deletions cut 3 bases from V and 1 base from J, with 8 bases between. The CDR3 length is 13 residues.

The sample holds many counts of this clonotype. J is TRBJ1-2 and V is TRBV11-2, with D hard to call. This CDR3 contains 14 residues. V lost 2 bases to trimming and J lost 6 bases, with 13 bases between them. From germline, CDR1 is SGHAT and CDR2 FQNNGV. The DNA for the CDR3 is TGTGCCAGCAGCTTAACCGGGCCCAAGGATGGCTACACCTTC. Translating it yields CASSLTGPKDGYTF.

This clonotype was found a few times. The chain couples TRBV6-5 to TRBJ2-5; 10 positions match TRBD1. The CDR3 spans 18 residues. The junction had 10 bases not matched to a gene; V was cut back by 3 bases and J by 0 bases. The germline gives CDR1 MNHEY, CDR2 SVGAGI. CDR3 nucleotides: TGTGCCAGCAGTTATCCCGGGACAGGGGACCCGTACCAAGAGACCCAGTACTTC. It is translated as CASSYPGTGDPYQETQYF.

This clonotype was counted a few times. CDR3 nucleotides: TGTGCCAGCAGCCCAGGACAGGCGGGCTACACCTTC. As protein: CASSPGQAGYTF. The rearrangement links TRBV5-6 to TRBJ1-2; 7 bases match TRBD1. This CDR3 comprises 12 residues. Germline values: CDR1 SGHDT, CDR2 YYEEEE. Unmatched junction bases numbered 5, after V lost 4 bases and J lost 8 bases.

The chain uses TRBV28 and TRBJ1-5; 9 nucleotides agree with TRBD1. The CDR3 runs 14 residues. V shed 8 bases, J shed 5 bases, and the junction held 7 bases outside the gene matches. The germline V gene has CDR1 MDHEN and CDR2 SYDVKM. CDR3 coding DNA: TGTGCCAGCGGTCCGGGACAGGGTTATCAGCCCCAGCATTTT. Its protein is CASGPGQGYQPQHF.